These 25 T cell receptor beta chains originate from one sample sequenced in a study of blood T cell repertoires in COVID-19. This table comes from immunoSEQ multiplex PCR, and its TCRdb copy is limited to in-frame clones, with some not included. The sample holds 400,000 or so clones, 90% seen once. The sequenced sample was PBMCs or T cells enriched from blood (not recorded which). These receptors originate from a man between 18 and 29 years old who had recovered from COVID-19.

CDR3 region: CASGLGAQETQYF. The CDR3 nucleotides read TGTGCCAGCGGCTTGGGGGCACAAGAGACCCAGTACTTC. The chain has TRBV6-5 and TRBJ2-5; D possibly corresponds to TRBD1 (6 bases). Trimming removed 8 bases from V and 2 bases from J, with 12 bases in between. Germline-derived CDR1 and CDR2 are MNHEY and SVGAGI. This CDR3 is built from 13 residues.

The chain carries TRBV5-1 and TRBJ1-1; D not resolved. Germline V CDR1 and CDR2: SGHRS, YFSETQ. Trimming pared 0 bases from V and 0 bases from J, leaving 9 bases between. The CDR3 loop spans 15 amino acids. CDR3 DNA sequence: TGCGCCAGCAGCTTGGACCACGAGATGAACACTGAAGCTTTCTTT. Translated, it gives CASSLDHEMNTEAFF. The complete variable domain, with remaining parts taken from reference TRBV5-1 and TRBJ1-1, reads KAGVTQTPRYLIKTRGQQVTLSCSPISGHRSVSWYQQTPGQGLQFLFEYFSETQRNKGNFPGRFSGRQFSNSRSEMNVSTLELGDSALYLCASSLDHEMNTEAFFGQGTRLTVV.

Worth noting for this clone: An end of the junction does not agree with germline; a read error may underlie this. This chain links TRBV5-1 with TRBJ2-1; D perhaps matches TRBD1 (7 bases). CDR1 and CDR2 (germline): SGHRS, YFSETQ. The CDR3 is made up of 20 amino acids. This CDR3 is CASSSPSPSGDSFLYIEQFF. CDR3 coding DNA: TGCGCCAGCAGCTCCCCCTCCCCATCGGGGGACAGTTTTTTATACATTGAGCAGTTCTTC.

The V call is TRBV7-9, the J call TRBJ1-1; the D gene is possibly TRBD1 (6 bases). With 3 bases removed from V and 4 bases from J, the gap between germline ends came to 15 bases. Germline V CDR1 and CDR2: SEHNR, FQNEAQ (reference sequence). This CDR3 has 15 residues. CDR3: CASSFFQGLGTEAFF. CDR3 DNA sequence: TGTGCCAGCAGCTTCTTCCAGGGGCTGGGCACTGAAGCTTTCTTT.

V gene TRBV12-5 combines with J gene TRBJ1-5; 7 bases align to TRBD1. Germline V gene data show CDR1 as LGHNT and CDR2 as FRNRAP. V shed 4 bases, J shed 5 bases, and the junction held 8 bases outside the gene matches. The CDR3 contains 15 residues. CDR3 DNA sequence: TGTGCTAGTGGTTCCGGGGACAGTAATTATCAGCCCCAGCATTTT. Its translation is CASGSGDSNYQPQHF.

V is TRBV28 and J is TRBJ1-1, with D unresolved. The CDR3 extends over 16 amino acids. Trimming cost V 5 bases and J 0 bases, with 16 bases left between them. The V gene's germline CDR1 is MDHEN and CDR2 SYDVKM. For the CDR3, the DNA is TGTGCCAGCAGTCTTGTTGGAGTTCTTATGAACACTGAAGCTTTCTTT. It is translated as CASSLVGVLMNTEAFF. The full variable domain, rest sourced from reference TRBV28 and TRBJ1-1, is DVKVTQSSRYLVKRTGEKVFLECVQDMDHENMFWYRQDPGLGLRLIYFSYDVKMKEKGDIPEGYSVSREKKERFSLILESASTNQTSMYLCASSLVGVLMNTEAFFGQGTRLTVV.

This chain uses TRBV5-4 with TRBJ1-1; D possibly corresponds to TRBD1 (6 bases). This CDR3 is 13 amino acids long. V lost 10 bases and J lost 2, with 15 bases in between. Germline V lookup: CDR1 SGHNT, CDR2 YYREEE (reference sequence). This chain's CDR3 is CASVAGANTEAFF. CDR3 coding DNA: TGTGCCTCGGTTGCAGGGGCCAACACTGAAGCTTTCTTT.

The chain carries TRBV27 and TRBJ2-7, with 10 bases aligning to TRBD2. The V segment lost 3 bases and the J segment 0 bases; nucleotides outside the gene matches: 14. Germline values: CDR1 MNHEY, CDR2 SMNVEV (reference sequence). The CDR3 runs 19 residues. CDR3 nucleotides: TGTGCCAGCAGTTTTGAGGGCAGAAGGACTAGCGGCCCCTCCTACGAGCAGTACTTC. Encoded protein: CASSFEGRRTSGPSYEQYF.

V and J are TRBV7-3 and TRBJ2-7; 13 bases are a match to TRBD2. Losses at the gene ends were 4 bases for V and 2 bases for J; bases not matched to a gene: 2. Per germline, CDR1 SGHTA and CDR2 FQGTGA. The CDR3 totals 15 residues. The CDR3 protein is CASSSGLAGAYEQYF. CDR3 nucleotide sequence: TGTGCCAGCAGCTCAGGACTAGCGGGAGCCTACGAGCAGTACTTC. Looking up the rest from reference TRBV7-3 and TRBJ2-7 gives the full variable domain: GAGVSQTPSNKVTEKGKYVELRCDPISGHTALYWYRQSLGQGPEFLIYFQGTGAADDSGLPNDRFFAVRPEGSVSTLKIQRTERGDSAVYLCASSSGLAGAYEQYFGPGTRLTVT.

The gene calls are TRBV7-9 and TRBJ1-2; D not certain. V dropped 2 bases and J dropped 7 bases, with 20 bases sitting between them. CDR3 length equals 16 residues. Germline-derived CDR1 and CDR2 are SEHNR and FQNEAQ (reference sequence). The CDR3 DNA reads as TGTGCCAGCAGCTTACTGTCGGGAGGGTCCCTCCTTGGCTACACCTTC. Protein: CASSLLSGGSLLGYTF.

This rearrangement joins TRBV28 to TRBJ1-3, with a weak D call TRBD1 (5 bases). V gave up 3 bases and J gave up 2 bases, with 8 bases separating them. CDR3 size: 14 residues. Germline loops: CDR1 MDHEN, CDR2 SYDVKM. DNA of the CDR3: TGTGCCAGCAGTTTCGTCAGGGCTGGAAACACCATATATTTT. Its translation is CASSFVRAGNTIYF.

The genes are TRBV6-5 and TRBJ2-5; D is ambiguous. Trimming pared 4 bases from V and 1 base from J, leaving 13 bases between. Germline CDR1 MNHEY, CDR2 SVGAGI. The CDR3 totals 15 residues. CDR3 DNA: TGTGCCAGCAGTTCCATCGGAGCACTCCAAGAGACCCAGTACTTC. Protein product: CASSSIGALQETQYF.

The CDR3 DNA reads as TGCGCCAGCAGCCAAGAAGAGGGAAGTAATTCACCCCTCCACTTT. Amino acids: CASSQEEGSNSPLHF. J is TRBJ1-6 and V is TRBV4-1; D is unclear. CDR1 is MGHRA and CDR2 is YSYEKL in the germline V gene. V was trimmed by 0 bases and J by 6 bases, leaving 9 bases between them. The CDR3 is 15 residues long.

This chain joins TRBV6-5 and TRBJ2-7, with a tentative D call TRBD1 (6 bases). Germline V gives CDR1 MNHEY, CDR2 SVGAGI. The CDR3 runs to 13 residues. Trimming took 8 bases from V and 0 from J, leaving 11 bases between them. The CDR3 here is CASATGISYEQYF. In nucleotides, the CDR3 is TGTGCCAGCGCGACAGGAATCTCCTACGAGCAGTACTTC.

This chain connects TRBV2 to TRBJ1-5; D is ambiguous. Per the germline V gene, CDR1 is SNHLY and CDR2 is FYNNEI. Trimming removed 3 bases from V and 3 bases from J, with 9 bases in between. CDR3 length: 14 amino acids. The CDR3, as DNA: TGTGCCAGCAGTGACAGAGGGATCAATCAGCCCCAGCATTTT. It yields the protein CASSDRGINQPQHF.

This clone was recorded once. The chain employs TRBV25-1 and TRBJ2-5; unclear D gene. V gave up 5 bases and J gave up 1 base, with 14 bases separating them. Germline V gene lookup returns CDR1 MGHDK and CDR2 SYGVNS. This CDR3 is 15 amino acids long. The CDR3 loop reads CASSPIQASQETQYF. The CDR3 DNA is TGTGCCAGCAGTCCCATCCAGGCGTCCCAAGAGACCCAGTACTTC.

This chain links TRBV5-1 with TRBJ1-5; 8 nucleotides agree with TRBD1. The CDR3 has 15 amino acids. From germline, CDR1 is SGHRS and CDR2 YFSETQ. V shed 0 bases and J 6 bases; nucleotides not matched to a gene: 5. The CDR3 bases are TGCGCCAGCAGCTTGGGCTCAGGGGGCGTTCAGCCCCAGCATTTT. This sequence encodes CASSLGSGGVQPQHF.

The rearrangement joins TRBV28 to TRBJ2-1; 7 nucleotides agree with TRBD2. Trimming took 7 bases from V and 8 from J; bases not matched to a gene: 14. Germline-derived CDR1 and CDR2 are MDHEN and SYDVKM. This CDR3 has 15 amino acids. CDR3 in amino acids: CASTDSSGLQYEQFF. The DNA of the CDR3 is TGTGCCAGCACCGATTCTAGCGGACTACAATATGAGCAGTTCTTC.

This chain uses TRBV28 with TRBJ1-4, with D possibly being TRBD1 (6 bases). Germline loops: CDR1 MDHEN, CDR2 SYDVKM. The V end was cut by 3 bases, the J end by 5 bases, with 16 bases between. The CDR3 spans 16 residues. In DNA form, the CDR3 reads TGTGCCAGCAGTTTTTTTAGGGGGTCCCTAAATGAAAAACTGTTTTTT. Translated: CASSFFRGSLNEKLFF.

The chain joins TRBV9 to TRBJ2-2; TRBD2 agrees at 9 bases. Looked up from germline, CDR1 is SGDLS and CDR2 is YYNGEE. The CDR3 is 16 amino acids. Germline trimming cut 4 bases from V and 5 bases from J; bases unmatched to any gene: 9. CDR3 sequence: CASSPHGSGGTGELFF. In nucleotides, the CDR3 is TGTGCCAGCAGCCCGCACGGGAGCGGGGGGACCGGGGAGCTGTTTTTT.

The V gene is TRBV24-1, the J gene TRBJ2-7; 10 nucleotides line up with TRBD1. The CDR3 has 15 residues. Germline CDR1 is KGHDR and CDR2 is SFDVKD. Losses at the gene ends were 5 bases for V and 3 bases for J; bases not matched to a gene: 6. The CDR3 nucleotides read TGTGCCACCAGTGCCCCCGGACAGGGGGGCTACGAGCAGTACTTC. It translates to CATSAPGQGGYEQYF.

The chain couples TRBV28 to TRBJ1-1; possibly TRBD1 for D (5 bases). Germline V lookup: CDR1 MDHEN, CDR2 SYDVKM. V was clipped by 6 bases and J by 2 bases, with 19 bases between them. The CDR3 is 16 amino acids. CDR3 protein: CASSSPWGSTNTEAFF. The CDR3 bases are TGTGCCAGCAGCTCTCCTTGGGGCAGCACAAACACTGAAGCTTTCTTT.

The chain employs TRBV6-1 and TRBJ1-1; tentatively, D is TRBD1 (6 bases). V gave up 3 bases and J gave up 10 bases, with 9 bases separating them. The germline CDR1 and CDR2 sequences are MNHNS and SASEGT. This CDR3 is built from 11 residues. The chain's CDR3 is CASSDQGRAFF. The CDR3 nucleotides read TGTGCCAGCAGTGATCAGGGGAGAGCTTTCTTT.

V gene TRBV2 combines with J gene TRBJ1-6; 7 bases map to TRBD1. The CDR3 spans 15 residues. Losses at the gene ends were 1 base for V and 6 bases for J; bases not matched to a gene: 3. CDR1 and CDR2 from the germline V gene are SNHLY and FYNNEI. CDR3 residues: CASSEETGFNSPLHF. Here the CDR3 DNA reads TGTGCCAGCAGTGAAGAGACAGGGTTTAATTCACCCCTCCACTTT.

This chain uses TRBV5-1 with TRBJ2-5, with 8 bases identical to TRBD2. Germline V CDR1 and CDR2: SGHRS, YFSETQ. V lost 0 bases to trimming and J lost 1 base; unmatched junction nucleotides: 8. The CDR3 sequence is 17 residues long. The CDR3 DNA sequence: TGCGCCAGCAGCTTGGCCTTCAAGCGGGAGTTCCAAGAGACCCAGTACTTC. This sequence encodes CASSLAFKREFQETQYF.